Listed below are T cell receptor beta chains from one sample, sequenced in a study of cytomegalovirus exposure and HLA in healthy donors. Only in-frame clones appear in the TCRdb table, and some are missing; sequencing was by immunoSEQ multiplex PCR. The data show more than 55,000 clones, about 95% seen once. The specimen sequenced was PBMCs. All receptors come from a woman between 18 and 29 years old in good health and CMV-seronegative. The CDR3 runs from the conserved cysteine through the conserved F or W. The D gene is left open where the match is weak. Part of the rows lack a size; the others show once, few, many or a class for expanded clones.

V gene: TRBV5-4
clone size: NA
D gene: TRBD1
J gene: TRBJ2-5
CDR3 protein: CASGLSMGQGDETQYF
CDR3 DNA: TGTGCCAGCGGATTGAGTATGGGACAGGGGGACGAGACCCAGTACTTC

V gene: TRBV28
clone size: NA
D gene: NA
J gene: TRBJ2-5
CDR3 protein: CASSLWGAGETQYF
CDR3 DNA: TGTGCCAGCAGTTTATGGGGGGCCGGAGAGACCCAGTACTTC

V gene: TRBV19
clone size: once
D gene: NA
J gene: TRBJ2-7
CDR3 protein: CASSTGRVSYEQYF
CDR3 DNA: TGTGCCAGTAGTACGGGCAGGGTATCCTACGAGCAGTACTTC

V gene: TRBV4-2
clone size: NA
D gene: TRBD1
J gene: TRBJ2-3
CDR3 protein: CASSPSAGTGRTDTQYF
CDR3 DNA: TGTGCCAGCAGCCCAAGTGCGGGGACAGGGCGGACAGATACGCAGTATTTT

V gene: TRBV28
clone size: NA
D gene: TRBD1
J gene: TRBJ1-5
CDR3 protein: CASSSVDRGGFQPQHF
CDR3 DNA: TGTGCCAGCAGCTCCGTCGACAGGGGAGGGTTCCAGCCCCAGCATTTT

V gene: TRBV28
clone size: NA
D gene: NA
J gene: TRBJ1-1
CDR3 protein: CASSFNILAQREENTEAFF
CDR3 DNA: TGTGCCAGCAGTTTTAATATCTTGGCCCAACGAGAGGAGAACACTGAAGCTTTCTTT

V gene: TRBV10-2
clone size: NA
D gene: TRBD1
J gene: TRBJ2-7
CDR3 protein: CASRDRGSSYEQYF
CDR3 DNA: TGCGCCAGCAGGGACAGGGGGTCCTCCTACGAGCAGTACTTC

V gene: TRBV5-1
clone size: NA
D gene: NA
J gene: TRBJ1-5
CDR3 protein: CASSLRWGDNQPQHF
CDR3 DNA: TGCGCCAGCAGCTTGCGGTGGGGGGACAATCAGCCCCAGCATTTT

V gene: TRBV27
clone size: NA
D gene: TRBD1
J gene: TRBJ1-2
CDR3 protein: CASSRQGGGYTF
CDR3 DNA: TGTGCCAGCAGTCGACAGGGCGGTGGCTACACCTTC

V gene: TRBV7-2
clone size: NA
D gene: NA
J gene: TRBJ1-2
CDR3 protein: CASSPQTNYGYTF
CDR3 DNA: TGTGCCAGCAGCCCTCAGACTAACTATGGCTACACCTTC

V gene: TRBV28
clone size: NA
D gene: NA
J gene: TRBJ1-5
CDR3 protein: CASSVTGGNQPQHF
CDR3 DNA: TGTGCCAGCAGTGTGACAGGAGGCAATCAGCCCCAGCATTTT

V gene: TRBV7-2
clone size: NA
D gene: NA
J gene: TRBJ2-7
CDR3 protein: CASSLGGKSYEQYF
CDR3 DNA: TGTGCCAGCAGCTTAGGAGGTAAATCCTACGAGCAGTACTTC

V gene: TRBV28
clone size: NA
D gene: TRBD1
J gene: TRBJ1-5
CDR3 protein: CASSLPSGQGRTGSNQPQHF
CDR3 DNA: TGTGCCAGCAGTTTACCCTCGGGACAGGGGCGGACAGGGAGCAATCAGCCCCAGCATTTT

V gene: TRBV7-2
clone size: NA
D gene: TRBD2
J gene: TRBJ2-5
CDR3 protein: CASSRTSGGGLETQYF
CDR3 DNA: TGTGCCAGCAGCCGCACTAGCGGGGGGGGCCTTGAGACCCAGTACTTC

V gene: TRBV19
clone size: NA
D gene: NA
J gene: TRBJ1-4
CDR3 protein: CASRITGGSREKLFF
CDR3 DNA: TGTGCCAGTAGGATAACGGGGGGGTCCCGAGAAAAACTGTTTTTT

V gene: TRBV11-2
clone size: NA
D gene: NA
J gene: TRBJ2-7
CDR3 protein: CASSSRDNYEQYF
CDR3 DNA: TGTGCCAGCAGCTCCCGTGACAACTACGAGCAGTACTTC

V gene: TRBV5-6
clone size: NA
D gene: TRBD1
J gene: TRBJ2-6
CDR3 protein: CASSLQGGQHSSGANVLTF
CDR3 DNA: TGTGCCAGCAGCCTACAGGGGGGACAGCATAGCTCTGGGGCCAACGTCCTGACTTTC

V gene: TRBV30
clone size: NA
D gene: NA
J gene: TRBJ2-3
CDR3 protein: CAWSRGRGRGDTQYF
CDR3 DNA: TGTGCCTGGAGCCGAGGCAGGGGTCGAGGAGATACGCAGTATTTT

V gene: TRBV18
clone size: NA
D gene: NA
J gene: TRBJ2-7
CDR3 protein: CASSLESSYEQYF
CDR3 DNA: TGTGCCAGCTCATTGGAGAGCTCCTACGAGCAGTACTTC

V gene: TRBV5-4
clone size: NA
D gene: TRBD1
J gene: TRBJ2-3
CDR3 protein: CASSFKGGSADTQYF
CDR3 DNA: TGTGCCAGCAGCTTTAAAGGGGGCTCGGCAGATACGCAGTATTTT

V gene: TRBV4-3
clone size: NA
D gene: TRBD1
J gene: TRBJ1-2
CDR3 protein: CASSLGGADRGSGYTF
CDR3 DNA: TGCGCCAGCAGTCTGGGGGGGGCGGACAGGGGGTCTGGCTACACCTTC

V gene: TRBV18
clone size: NA
D gene: TRBD1
J gene: TRBJ2-2
CDR3 protein: CASSPGQGIGELFF
CDR3 DNA: TGTGCCAGCTCACCGGGACAGGGGATCGGGGAGCTGTTTTTT

V gene: TRBV28
clone size: NA
D gene: NA
J gene: TRBJ2-7
CDR3 protein: CASSPRYEQYF
CDR3 DNA: TGTGCCAGCAGTCCCCGGTACGAGCAGTACTTC

V gene: TRBV18
clone size: NA
D gene: TRBD2
J gene: TRBJ2-3
CDR3 protein: CASSPTSGGTDTQYF
CDR3 DNA: TGTGCCAGCTCACCAACTAGCGGGGGCACAGATACGCAGTATTTT

V gene: TRBV5-1
clone size: NA
D gene: NA
J gene: TRBJ2-6
CDR3 protein: CASSVGRGEGSGANVLTF
CDR3 DNA: TGCGCCAGCAGCGTGGGTCGGGGAGAAGGGTCTGGGGCCAACGTCCTGACTTTC

V gene: TRBV18
clone size: once
D gene: NA
J gene: TRBJ1-1
CDR3 protein: CASSPLRTDNTEAFF
CDR3 DNA: TGTGCCAGCTCGCCTCTCCGGACAGATAACACTGAAGCTTTCTTT

V gene: TRBV25-1
clone size: NA
D gene: NA
J gene: TRBJ2-4
CDR3 protein: CASSTGILDIQYF
CDR3 DNA: TGTGCCAGCAGTACGGGGATACTGGACATTCAGTACTTC